A selection of T cell receptor beta chains follows, all from one sample in a study of tumor and adjacent non-tumor tissue in lung cancer. TCRdb used MiXCR to reprocess the multiplex PCR reads, holding one entry per CDR3 protein. Found here are about 140,000 distinct CDR3 sequences, roughly 70% of them singletons; the top ten hold roughly 20%. Sequences were obtained from lung tumor tissue. These receptors all stem from a man in his 60s with small cell lung cancer. Each CDR3 is given with its conserved first and last residue. Fields, in order: CDR3 length, D gene, clone size, V gene, J gene, CDR3 DNA, CDR3 protein. The D gene is left open where the match is weak. Size values are once, few and many counts, or a class for expanded clones, and some rows have none.

16	NA	NA	TRBV5-4	TRBJ2-3	TGTGCCAGCAGCTTGGCCAGGGGAGGAACGACAGATACGCAGTATTTT	CASSLARGGTTDTQYF
13	NA	NA	TRBV4-2	TRBJ2-2	TGTGCCAGCAGAAACTACCTCACCGGGGAGCTGTTTTTT	CASRNYLTGELFF
14	NA	few	TRBV6-6	TRBJ2-2	TGTGCCAGCAGTTACGCACCTAACACCGGGGAGCTGTTTTTT	CASSYAPNTGELFF
13	NA	NA	TRBV20-1	TRBJ2-2	TGCAGTGCTCGGGAATCTCGGGCCGGGGAGCTGTTGTTT	CSARESRAGELLF
12	NA	NA	TRBV11-1	TRBJ1-1	TGTGCCAGTAGAGTGGGCGGGTCTGAAGCTTTCTTT	CASRVGGSEAFF
16	TRBD2	NA	TRBV6-1	TRBJ2-2	TGTGCCAGCAGCCGACAAGCGGGAGGAACCACGTGGGAGCTCTTTTTT	CASSRQAGGTTWELFF
15	TRBD2	many	TRBV11-2	TRBJ2-7	TGTGCCAGCAGCTTAGCAACTAGCGGGAGTTACGAGCAGTACTTC	CASSLATSGSYEQYF
13	NA	once	TRBV11-3	TRBJ1-1	TGTGCCAACAGCTTCGTGGTTTGCACTGAAGCTTTCTTT	CANSFVVCTEAFF
16	TRBD2	NA	TRBV28	TRBJ2-3	TGTGCCAGCAGTTTACGCAGCGGGGGGGAATCAGATACGCAGTATTTT	CASSLRSGGESDTQYF
14	TRBD2	NA	TRBV11-1	TRBJ2-7	TGTGCTAGCAGCTTAACGCGGGGGGCCTACGATCAGTACTTC	CASSLTRGAYDQYF
16	NA	NA	TRBV12-3/TRBV12-4	TRBJ1-2	TGCGCCAGTAACAAACTGGCAGGAAGTATACTCTATGGCTACACCTTC	CASNKLAGSILYGYTF
18	NA	NA	TRBV11-2	TRBJ2-5	TGTGCCAGCATCTTAGGCAAAGGACTAGGGGGAGGTTTAGCGACCCAGTACTTC	CASILGKGLGGGLATQYF
11	NA	NA	TRBV20-1	TRBJ1-1	TGCAGTACCACCCCCGGCACTGAAGCTTTCTTT	CSTTPGTEAFF
15	NA	NA	TRBV20-1	TRBJ2-3	TGCAGTGCTAATTCGCGTCGGGAAACCACAGATACGCAGTATTTT	CSANSRRETTDTQYF
16	TRBD1	NA	TRBV5-4	TRBJ2-2	TGTGCCAGCAGCTTGGCGACAGGGCGTGACACCGGTGAGCTGTTTTTT	CASSLATGRDTGELFF
14	TRBD2	NA	TRBV12-3/TRBV12-4	TRBJ2-7	TGTGCCATCACCCGAGCGGGAGGCCTCTCAGAGCAGTACTTC	CAITRAGGLSEQYF
15	TRBD1	few	TRBV4-1	TRBJ1-2	TGCGCCAGCAGCCAAACAAATCGACAGGGCAAGGGCTACACCTTC	CASSQTNRQGKGYTF